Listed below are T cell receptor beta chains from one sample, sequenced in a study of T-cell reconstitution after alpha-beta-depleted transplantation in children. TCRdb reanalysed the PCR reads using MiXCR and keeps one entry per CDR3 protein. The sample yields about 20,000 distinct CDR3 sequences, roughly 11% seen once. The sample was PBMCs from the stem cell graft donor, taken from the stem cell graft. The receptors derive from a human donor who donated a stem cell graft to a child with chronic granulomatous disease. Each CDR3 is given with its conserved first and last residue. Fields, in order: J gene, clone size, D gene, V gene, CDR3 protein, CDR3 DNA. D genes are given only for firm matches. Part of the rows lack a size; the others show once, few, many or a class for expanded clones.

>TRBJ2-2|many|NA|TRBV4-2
CASSQDSAFSTGELFF
TGTGCCAGCAGCCAAGATTCGGCCTTTTCCACCGGGGAGCTGTTTTTT
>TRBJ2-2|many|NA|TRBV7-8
CASSWGNRELFF
TGTGCCAGCAGCTGGGGGAACCGGGAGCTGTTTTTT
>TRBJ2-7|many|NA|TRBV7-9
CASSPNTYEQYF
TGTGCCAGCAGCCCCAATACCTACGAGCAGTACTTC
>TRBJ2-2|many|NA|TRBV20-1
CSARVGGGNTGELFF
TGCAGTGCTAGAGTGGGGGGAGGGAACACCGGGGAGCTGTTTTTT
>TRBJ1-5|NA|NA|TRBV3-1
CASSQQVGYQPQHF
TGTGCCAGCAGCCAACAGGTGGGGTATCAGCCCCAGCATTTT
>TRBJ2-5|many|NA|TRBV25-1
CASSGLTSASYF
TGTGCCAGCAGTGGCTTAACATCGGCATCCTACTTC
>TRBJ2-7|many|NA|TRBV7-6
CASSLTEGAYEQYF
TGTGCCAGCAGCTTAACGGAGGGAGCATACGAGCAGTACTTC
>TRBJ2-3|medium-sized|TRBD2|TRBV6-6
CASSSYLAGGGTDTQYF
TGTGCCAGCAGTTCATACTTAGCGGGAGGAGGCACAGATACGCAGTATTTT
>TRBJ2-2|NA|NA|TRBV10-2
CASSESKSSPGELFF
TGTGCCTCCAGTGAGTCGAAGTCTAGCCCCGGGGAGCTGTTTTTT
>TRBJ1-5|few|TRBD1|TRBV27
CASSSARQGGNQPQHF
TGTGCCAGCAGTTCGGCTCGACAGGGTGGGAATCAGCCCCAGCATTTT
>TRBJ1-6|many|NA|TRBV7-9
CASSPLNWDSPLHF
TGTGCCAGCAGCCCCCTAAATTGGGATTCACCCCTCCACTTT
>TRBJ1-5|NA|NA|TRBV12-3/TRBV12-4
CASSLTGPGQPQHF
TGTGCCAGCAGTTTAACGGGCCCCGGTCAGCCCCAGCATTTT
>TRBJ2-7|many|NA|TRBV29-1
CSVAHPGDTYEQYF
TGCAGCGTTGCACACCCGGGAGACACCTACGAGCAGTACTTC
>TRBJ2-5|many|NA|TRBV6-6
CASRDGGTQYF
TGTGCCAGCCGGGACGGAGGGACCCAGTACTTC
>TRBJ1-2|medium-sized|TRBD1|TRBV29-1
CSGGGQGYGYTF
TGCAGCGGAGGGGGACAGGGCTATGGCTACACCTTC
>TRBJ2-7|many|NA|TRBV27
CASKDRQGGSYEQYF
TGTGCCAGCAAGGATAGGCAGGGGGGATCCTACGAGCAGTACTTC
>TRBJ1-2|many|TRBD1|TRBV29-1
CSVGRDRGDGYTF
TGCAGCGTGGGTAGGGACAGGGGGGATGGCTACACCTTC
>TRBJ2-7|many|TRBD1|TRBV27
CASSQQGGNYEQYF
TGTGCCAGCAGTCAACAGGGGGGAAACTACGAGCAGTACTTC
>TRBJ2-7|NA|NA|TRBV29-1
CSVTDGASLSSYEQYF
TGCAGCGTCACGGATGGGGCCTCTCTAAGCTCCTACGAGCAGTACTTC
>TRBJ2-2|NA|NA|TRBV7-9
CASTSTALTGELFF
TGTGCCAGCACCTCGACAGCACTCACCGGGGAGCTGTTTTTT
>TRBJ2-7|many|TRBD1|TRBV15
CATSRTGTDYEQYF
TGTGCCACCAGCAGAACCGGGACAGACTACGAGCAGTACTTC
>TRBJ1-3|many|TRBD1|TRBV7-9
CASRPGQGVDTIYF
TGTGCCAGCAGGCCCGGACAGGGAGTCGACACCATATATTTT
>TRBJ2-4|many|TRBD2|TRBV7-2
CASSLGLAGGSKNIQYF
TGTGCCAGCAGCTTAGGGCTAGCGGGGGGGTCCAAAAACATTCAGTACTTC
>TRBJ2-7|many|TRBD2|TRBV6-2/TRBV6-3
CASSRRLAGGLSEDEQYF
TGTGCCAGCAGCCGACGACTAGCGGGAGGCCTCTCTGAGGACGAGCAGTACTTC
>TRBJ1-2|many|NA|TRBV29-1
CSVTQGDGYTF
TGCAGCGTCACTCAGGGTGACGGCTACACCTTC
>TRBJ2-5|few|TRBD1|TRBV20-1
CSARGQVQETQYF
TGCAGTGCTAGGGGACAGGTCCAAGAGACCCAGTACTTC
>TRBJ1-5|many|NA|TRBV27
CASSFGGNQPQHF
TGTGCCAGCAGTTTTGGGGGGAATCAGCCCCAGCATTTT
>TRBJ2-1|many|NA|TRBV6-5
CASSPFRYNEQFF
TGTGCCAGCAGCCCCTTCCGTTACAATGAGCAGTTCTTC
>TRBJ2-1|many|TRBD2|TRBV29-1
CSAAGNTYNEQFF
TGCAGCGCAGCGGGAAACACCTACAATGAGCAGTTCTTC
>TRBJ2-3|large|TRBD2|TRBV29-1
CSVGLGLAGVDTQYF
TGCAGCGTTGGCCTAGGACTAGCGGGAGTAGATACGCAGTATTTT
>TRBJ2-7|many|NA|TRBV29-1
CSVVQESSYEQYF
TGCAGCGTCGTACAGGAGAGCTCCTACGAGCAGTACTTC
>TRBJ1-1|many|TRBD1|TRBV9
CASSFGTATEAFF
TGTGCCAGCAGCTTCGGGACAGCCACTGAAGCTTTCTTT
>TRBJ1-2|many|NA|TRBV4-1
CASSQDVGANGYTF
TGCGCCAGCAGCCAAGATGTGGGGGCAAATGGCTACACCTTC
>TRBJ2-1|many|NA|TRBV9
CASSVGGEQFF
TGTGCCAGCAGCGTAGGTGGTGAGCAGTTCTTC
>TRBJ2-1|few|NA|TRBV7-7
CTCCLALSRDRPLYEQFF
TGTACCTGCTGTTTAGCGCTAAGTCGGGACCGACCGCTGTATGAGCAGTTCTTC
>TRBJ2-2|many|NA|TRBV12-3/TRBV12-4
CASRLPRASDTGELFF
TGTGCCAGCAGGCTGCCCCGAGCTAGTGACACCGGGGAGCTGTTTTTT
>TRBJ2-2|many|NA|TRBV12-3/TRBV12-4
CASSLRQNTGELFF
TGTGCCAGCAGTTTACGGCAGAACACCGGGGAGCTGTTTTTT
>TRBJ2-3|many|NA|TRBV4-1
CASSQDPEDTQYF
TGCGCCAGCAGCCAAGATCCGGAGGATACGCAGTATTTT
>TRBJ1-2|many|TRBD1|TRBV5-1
CASSLDYTGAIDYGYTF
TGCGCCAGCAGCTTGGACTACACAGGGGCCATTGACTATGGCTACACCTTC
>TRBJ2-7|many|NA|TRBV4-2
CASSPPGFYEQYF
TGTGCCAGCAGCCCTCCGGGCTTCTACGAGCAGTACTTC
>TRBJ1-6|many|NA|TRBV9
CASSVDFPGHSPLHF
TGTGCCAGCAGCGTAGACTTCCCAGGGCATTCACCCCTCCACTTT
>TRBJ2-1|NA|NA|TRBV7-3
CASSLGVHVYNEQFF
TGTGCCAGCAGCCTGGGAGTGCATGTTTACAATGAGCAGTTCTTT
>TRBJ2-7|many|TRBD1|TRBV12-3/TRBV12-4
CASSGTANPYEQYF
TGTGCCAGCAGCGGGACAGCGAACCCCTACGAGCAGTACTTC
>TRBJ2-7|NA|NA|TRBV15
CATSPERGYEQYF
TGTGCCACCAGCCCAGAAAGGGGCTACGAGCAGTACTTC
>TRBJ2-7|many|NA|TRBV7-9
CASSSRQLYEQYF
TGTGCCAGCAGCTCAAGACAGTTGTACGAGCAGTACTTC
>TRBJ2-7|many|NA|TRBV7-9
CASSMNDGPTKREQYF
TGTGCCAGCAGCATGAACGACGGACCGACAAAGAGAGAGCAGTACTTC
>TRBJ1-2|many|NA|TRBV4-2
CASSQEQGLGGYTF
TGTGCCAGCAGCCAAGAGCAGGGGCTCGGTGGCTACACCTTC
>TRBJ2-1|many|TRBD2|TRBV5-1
CASSFSGGSYNEQFF
TGCGCCAGCAGCTTTAGCGGGGGCTCCTACAATGAGCAGTTCTTC
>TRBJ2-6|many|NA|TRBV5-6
CASSLTGGANVLTF
TGTGCCAGCAGCCTAACGGGAGGGGCCAACGTCCTGACTTTC
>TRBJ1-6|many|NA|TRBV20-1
CSARVRESGNSPLHF
TGCAGTGCTAGAGTCCGGGAATCGGGAAATTCACCCCTCCACTTT
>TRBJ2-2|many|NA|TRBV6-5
CASSSGQSTGELFF
TGTGCCAGCAGCAGCGGACAGAGCACCGGGGAGCTGTTTTTT
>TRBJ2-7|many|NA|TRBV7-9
CASRDRLYEQYF
TGTGCCAGCAGAGACAGATTATACGAGCAGTACTTC